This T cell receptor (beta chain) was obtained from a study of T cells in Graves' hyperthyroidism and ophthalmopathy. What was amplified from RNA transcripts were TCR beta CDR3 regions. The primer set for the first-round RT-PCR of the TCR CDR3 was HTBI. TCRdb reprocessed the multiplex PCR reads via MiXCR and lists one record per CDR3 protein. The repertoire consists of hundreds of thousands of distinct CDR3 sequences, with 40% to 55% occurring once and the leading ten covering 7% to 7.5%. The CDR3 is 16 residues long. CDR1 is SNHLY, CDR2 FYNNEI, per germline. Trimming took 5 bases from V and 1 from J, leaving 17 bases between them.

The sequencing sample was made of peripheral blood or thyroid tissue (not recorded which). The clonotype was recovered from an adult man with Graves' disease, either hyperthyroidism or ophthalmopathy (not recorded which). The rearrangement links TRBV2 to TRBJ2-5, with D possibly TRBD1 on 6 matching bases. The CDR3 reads CASSLEGDTSQETQYF. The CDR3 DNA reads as TGTGCCAGCAGTTTAGAGGGGGACACCTCCCAAGAGACCCAGTACTTC. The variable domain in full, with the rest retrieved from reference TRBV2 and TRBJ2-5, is EPEVTQTPSHQVTQMGQEVILRCVPISNHLYFYWYRQILGQKVEFLVSFYNNEISEKSEIFDDQFSVERPDGSNFTLKIRSTKLEDSAMYFCASSLEGDTSQETQYFGPGTRLLVL.